Described below is a single T cell receptor (beta chain) sequence and its context. These data belong to a study of T cells in Graves' hyperthyroidism and ophthalmopathy. Researchers amplified the TCR beta CDR3 regions from RNA transcripts. The HTBI primer set was used in a first-round RT-PCR of the TCR CDR3. TCRdb re-called the multiplex PCR reads through MiXCR, storing one row per CDR3 protein. The sample shows 700,000 or so distinct CDR3 sequences, roughly 17% of them seen only once. The sample taken for sequencing was blood. This TCR was recovered from a young man with Graves' hyperthyroidism.

The CDR3 spells CSVCGGVRDEQYF. The CDR3 region has the DNA TGCAGCGTTTGCGGCGGGGTTCGTGACGAGCAGTACTTC. The chain joins TRBV29-1 to TRBJ2-7; the D gene is possibly TRBD2 (6 bases). Trimming removed 5 bases from V and 5 bases from J, with 16 bases in between. The CDR3 runs to 13 residues. Per the germline V gene, CDR1 is SQVTM and CDR2 is ANQGSEA.